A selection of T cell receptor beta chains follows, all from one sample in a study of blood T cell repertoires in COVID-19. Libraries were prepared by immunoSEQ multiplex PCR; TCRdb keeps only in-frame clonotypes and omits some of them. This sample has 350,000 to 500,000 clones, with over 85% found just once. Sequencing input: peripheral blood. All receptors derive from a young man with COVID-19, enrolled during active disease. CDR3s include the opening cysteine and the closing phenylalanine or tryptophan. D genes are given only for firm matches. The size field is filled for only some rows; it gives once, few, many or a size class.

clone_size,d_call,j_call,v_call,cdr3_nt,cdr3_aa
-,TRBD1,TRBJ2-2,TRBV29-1,TGCAGCGTTGAAACAGGGGGAAAGAACACCGGGGAGCTGTTTTTT,CSVETGGKNTGELFF
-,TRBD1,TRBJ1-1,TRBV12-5,TGTGCTAGTGGAACGGGACAGGTGAACACTGAAGCTTTCTTT,CASGTGQVNTEAFF
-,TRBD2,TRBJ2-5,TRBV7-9,TGTGCCAGCAGCTTAAGCGGGGGTCCAAGGCTCGTCCAAGAGACCCAGTACTTC,CASSLSGGPRLVQETQYF
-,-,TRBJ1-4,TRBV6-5,TGTGCCGGCAGTTACTCTAACAGGGCAAGGGAAAAACTGTTTTTT,CAGSYSNRAREKLFF
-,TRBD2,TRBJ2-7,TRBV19,TGTGCCAGTAGTGATAGCGGGGGCGAGCAGTACTTC,CASSDSGGEQYF
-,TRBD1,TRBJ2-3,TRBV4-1,TGCGCCAGCAGCCAAGAATGGACAGGGGGCAGGCTTGATACGCAGTATTTT,CASSQEWTGGRLDTQYF
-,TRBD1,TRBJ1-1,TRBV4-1,TGCGCCAGCAGCTCGCGGACAGGATTGAACACTGAAGCTTTCTTT,CASSSRTGLNTEAFF
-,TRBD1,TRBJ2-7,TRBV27,TGTGCCAGCAGTCTAAGGGGAACAGGGGTCTCTGACGAGCAGTACTTC,CASSLRGTGVSDEQYF
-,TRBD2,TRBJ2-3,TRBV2,TGTGCCAGCACAGCGGGGGCTAGCACAGATACGCAGTATTTT,CASTAGASTDTQYF
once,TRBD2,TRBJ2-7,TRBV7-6,TGTGCCAGCAGCTTGGGGACTAGCGGAACCTACGAGCAGTACTTC,CASSLGTSGTYEQYF
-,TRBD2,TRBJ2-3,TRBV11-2,TGTGCCAGCAGCCAGGGACTAGCGACGACAGATACGCAGTATTTT,CASSQGLATTDTQYF
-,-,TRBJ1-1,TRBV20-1,TGCAGCGTACGGTCGAACACTGAAGCTTTCTTT,CSVRSNTEAFF